The next 14 T cell receptor beta chains were all read from a single sample in a study of cytomegalovirus exposure and HLA in healthy donors (TCRdb year 2017). The library relied on the immunoSEQ multiplex PCR assay. For the multiplex PCR, a mixture combining 60 forward primers for TCR Vbeta segments and 13 reverse primers for TCR Jbeta segments was used. The immuneACCESS repertoire file appears here via TCRdb, limited to in-frame rearrangements. These files lack a portion of the clones; in checked studies, under half of the deficit traces to unresolved V genes, and the cause of the others is not known. The sample includes some 100,000 clones, with 77% observed a single time. The ten largest clones take up 9.5% to 12% of the sample. Sequencing used PBMCs. Every receptor here comes from a man aged 40-55 years in good health and CMV-seropositive.

V and J are TRBV5-6 and TRBJ2-1; 8 positions agree with TRBD1. Trimming at V came to 3 bases and at J to 6 bases, leaving 5 bases not matched to a gene. The CDR3 loop spans 14 amino acids. Per the germline V gene, CDR1 is SGHDT and CDR2 is YYEEEE. Written as DNA, the CDR3 is TGTGCCAGCAGCTGGGGACAGGTTGCCAATGAGCAGTTCTTC. Its protein is CASSWGQVANEQFF.

This clone was observed a handful of times. The CDR3 protein is CASSIGARETQYF. Here the CDR3 DNA reads TGTGCCAGTAGTATAGGAGCGCGAGAGACCCAGTACTTC. The chain is built from TRBV19 and TRBJ2-5, with unresolved D. This CDR3 contains 13 residues. Trimming cost V 1 base and J 4 bases, with 7 bases left between them. The germline gives CDR1 LNHDA, CDR2 SQIVND (reference sequence).

The gene calls are TRBV11-3 and TRBJ2-2; tentative D call: TRBD1 (5 bases). The ends were cut back, 9 bases at V and 3 bases at J, with 20 bases in the middle. Germline V lookup: CDR1 SGHNT, CDR2 YENEEA. This CDR3 spans 16 amino acids. In nucleotides, the CDR3 is TGTGCCAGTTCCCCTCGGAAAGGGGCGGACACCGGGGAGCTGTTTTTT. Amino acid sequence: CASSPRKGADTGELFF.

The gene calls are TRBV4-1 and TRBJ1-1, with D possibly matching TRBD1 (5 bases). CDR1 is MGHRA, CDR2 YSYEKL, per germline. The ends were cut back, 2 bases at V and 1 base at J, with 11 bases in the middle. The CDR3 extends over 15 amino acids. The CDR3 sequence: CASSQSWGSNTEAFF. In DNA, the CDR3 is TGCGCCAGCAGCCAATCCTGGGGCTCGAACACTGAAGCTTTCTTT.

The V and J genes are TRBV20-1 and TRBJ2-1; the D is unclear. CDR1 is DFQATT and CDR2 is SNEGSKA in the germline V gene (reference sequence). The CDR3 runs to 11 residues. V dropped 0 bases and J dropped 8 bases, with 5 bases sitting between them. The CDR3 reads CSARDWHEQFF. CDR3 DNA sequence: TGCAGTGCTAGAGATTGGCATGAGCAGTTCTTC.

V and J are TRBV6-5 and TRBJ1-2; D gene ambiguous. This CDR3 has 12 amino acids. V was shortened by 8 bases and J by 5 bases, with 12 bases between the two germline ends. CDR1 and CDR2 (germline): MNHEY, SVGAGI. Here the CDR3 DNA reads TGTGCCAGCTCAATGGTCGGGTATGGCTACACCTTC. Translation: CASSMVGYGYTF.

The genes are TRBV6-1 and TRBJ1-6, with 8 bases that match TRBD1. Germline V lookup: CDR1 MNHNS, CDR2 SASEGT. The CDR3 sequence is 18 residues long. V dropped 3 bases and J dropped 5; count of bases not matched to a gene: 12. DNA for the CDR3: TGTGCCAGCAGTGAGAGTTTCGGCGTGGGACAGGATAATTCACCCCTCCACTTT. Its translation is CASSESFGVGQDNSPLHF.

The gene calls are TRBV2 and TRBJ2-7; tentative D call: TRBD2 (6 bases). CDR1 SNHLY and CDR2 FYNNEI come from the germline V gene. CDR3 length: 14 amino acids. The V end was cut by 2 bases, the J end by 2 bases, with 10 bases between. CDR3 sequence: CASSEMGGTYEQYF. CDR3 DNA sequence: TGTGCCAGCAGTGAAATGGGGGGAACCTACGAGCAGTACTTC.

The rearrangement uses TRBV6-1 and TRBJ2-3; no clear D gene. Trimming removed 5 bases from V and 1 base from J, with 13 bases in between. CDR1 and CDR2 from the germline V gene are MNHNS and SASEGT. There are 15 residues in the CDR3. CDR3 region: CASSLAGSGTDTQYF. The DNA for the CDR3 is TGTGCCAGCAGTTTAGCCGGATCTGGCACAGATACGCAGTATTTT.

The rearrangement uses TRBV6-1 and TRBJ2-5; D unresolved. The germline V gene encodes CDR1 MNHNS and CDR2 SASEGT. Trimming removed 2 bases at V and 2 bases at J, with 6 bases between. The CDR3 has 13 residues. CDR3 region: CASSENSQETQYF. Here the CDR3 DNA reads TGTGCCAGCAGTGAAAACAGTCAAGAGACCCAGTACTTC.

The rearrangement uses TRBV27 and TRBJ2-1, with 8 nucleotides matching TRBD2. The CDR3 is 15 residues long. Losses at the gene ends were 5 bases for V and 4 bases for J; bases not matched to a gene: 7. Germline CDR1 and CDR2: MNHEY and SMNVEV (reference sequence). The CDR3, as DNA: TGTGCCAGCAGTAAAGCGGGGGCTCCGTACAATGAGCAGTTCTTC. It codes for CASSKAGAPYNEQFF.

The V and J genes are TRBV19 and TRBJ2-2; D gene ambiguous. Germline V gene data show CDR1 as LNHDA and CDR2 as SQIVND (reference sequence). Trimming cost V 3 bases and J 6 bases, with 5 bases left between them. The CDR3 has 12 residues. CDR3 DNA: TGTGCCAGTAGTATTGGCTCCGGGGAGCTGTTTTTT. It encodes CASSIGSGELFF.

The V and J genes are TRBV9 and TRBJ1-1; a possible D gene is TRBD1 (6 bases). The CDR3 covers 15 residues. The germline CDR1 and CDR2 sequences are SGDLS and YYNGEE. V lost 3 bases to trimming and J lost 0 bases, with 12 bases between them. This CDR3 reads CASSAPRGLNTEAFF. The CDR3 nucleotides read TGTGCCAGCAGCGCCCCAAGGGGGTTGAACACTGAAGCTTTCTTT.

The chain links TRBV5-6 to TRBJ2-1; no definite D call. The CDR3 is 13 amino acids. Per germline, CDR1 SGHDT and CDR2 YYEEEE. Trimming removed 4 bases at V and 1 base at J, with 6 bases between. CDR3 loop: CASSPDSYNEQFF. The DNA for the CDR3 is TGTGCCAGCAGCCCAGATTCCTACAATGAGCAGTTCTTC.